This T cell receptor beta chain is drawn from a study of cytomegalovirus exposure and HLA in healthy donors. The study ran its PCR with 60 Vbeta and 13 Jbeta primers. Clones were read by immunoSEQ multiplex PCR, and TCRdb kept only the in-frame ones, dropping some. The repertoire consists of about 50,000 clones, with roughly 80% occurring once and the leading ten covering approximately 2.5%. In the case of this clone: Its cognate antigen is unknown.

CDR3 length: 14 residues. The V gene lost 3 bases and the J gene lost 5 bases, with 13 bases spanning the gap. Germline V gene data show CDR1 as LNHDA and CDR2 as SQIVND (reference sequence). Study-wide findings and caveats: The only immune exposure information that was available was CMV serostatus. Links to common viral pathogens appeared, in a later analysis, for several of the most significant clusters.

The chain is built from TRBV19 and TRBJ1-1; possible D gene TRBD1, 5 bases. This sequence originates from a woman between 35 and 50 years old in good health and CMV-seropositive. Material for sequencing was PBMCs. CDR3 DNA: TGTGCCAGTAGTATCGGGGGGGGAGGGACTGAAGCTTTCTTT. Its translation: CASSIGGGGTEAFF.